This is a list of T cell receptor beta chains from one sample in a study of blood T cell repertoires in COVID-19. Clones were sequenced by immunoSEQ multiplex PCR, and TCRdb holds only the in-frame ones, with some missing. The data hold a few hundred thousand clones, with approximately 85% observed a single time. The sequenced sample consisted of peripheral blood. These receptors originate from a woman in her 70s with acute or convalescent COVID-19. Each CDR3 is given with its conserved first and last residue. A D gene is named only where the DNA matches it firmly. Some rows mark clone size as missing; the rest say once, few, many or name a class of expanded clone.

TRBJ1-5,NA,TRBV25-1,NA,TGTGCCAGCAGTTGGGGCCGGAATCAGCCCCAGCATTTT,CASSWGRNQPQHF
TRBJ2-1,TRBD2,TRBV6-1,NA,TGTGCCAGCAGTGGGACTAGCGGGGGGCCTAGCTCCTACAATGAGCAGTTCTTC,CASSGTSGGPSSYNEQFF
TRBJ2-2,NA,TRBV19,NA,TGTGCCAGTAGGATGAGGGCGGGGGCCAACACCGGGGAGCTGTTTTTT,CASRMRAGANTGELFF
TRBJ2-2,NA,TRBV5-1,NA,TGCGCCAGCAGCTTGACAGTACTTCAAAACACCGGGGAGCTGTTTTTT,CASSLTVLQNTGELFF
TRBJ1-5,NA,TRBV21-1,NA,TGTGCCAGCAGCTACCCCCGGGGAGATCAGCCCCAGCATTTT,CASSYPRGDQPQHF
TRBJ1-5,TRBD1,TRBV19,NA,TGTGCCGGGACAGATTATCAGCCCCAGCATTTT,CAGTDYQPQHF
TRBJ1-1,NA,TRBV3-1/TRBV3-2,few,TGTGCCAGCAGCCCCTTGAGGAACACTGAAGCTTTCTTT,CASSPLRNTEAFF
TRBJ1-3,TRBD1,TRBV7-9,NA,TGTGCCAGCAGCTTTCGGACAGGGACCTCTGGAAACACCATATATTTT,CASSFRTGTSGNTIYF
TRBJ1-3,NA,TRBV7-2,NA,TGTGCCAGCAGCGCTGGACAGTTTGGAAACACCATATATTTT,CASSAGQFGNTIYF
TRBJ2-2,TRBD1,TRBV2,once,TGTGCCAGCAGTCGGGACAGGGGGACCACCGGGGAGCTGTTTTTT,CASSRDRGTTGELFF
TRBJ1-5,NA,TRBV18,NA,TGTGCCAGCTCACCGGGAGACGGTTCTTATCAGCCCCAGCATTTT,CASSPGDGSYQPQHF
TRBJ1-2,TRBD1,TRBV12-3/TRBV12-4,NA,TGTGCCAGCAGTTTACAGGGGGCCTATGGCTACACCTTC,CASSLQGAYGYTF
TRBJ2-5,TRBD2,TRBV10-3,NA,TGTGCCACCAAAAGAAGCGGGGTCGAAGAGACCCAGTACTTC,CATKRSGVEETQYF
TRBJ2-7,TRBD2,TRBV2,few,TGTGCCAGCAGCGCACTAGGACTAGAGTACTTC,CASSALGLEYF
TRBJ2-3,NA,TRBV6-4,NA,TGTGCCAGCAGTGACGGGACAAACACAGATACGCAGTATTTT,CASSDGTNTDTQYF
TRBJ1-5,NA,TRBV28,NA,TGTGCCGGGGGGGAATGGGGCCAGCCCCAGCATTTT,CAGGEWGQPQHF
TRBJ2-2,NA,TRBV11-3,NA,TGTGCCAGCAGCTTAGGTCAGGGATATACCGGGGAGCTGTTTTTT,CASSLGQGYTGELFF
TRBJ2-6,NA,TRBV11-3,NA,TGTGCCAGCAGCCCACGGACGGGAGAGTCTGGGGCCAACGTCCTGACTTTC,CASSPRTGESGANVLTF
TRBJ1-1,NA,TRBV2,NA,TGTGCCAGCGGCCAGAACACTGAAGCTTTCTTT,CASGQNTEAFF
TRBJ1-6,NA,TRBV6-5,NA,TGTGCCAGCGGGCGGGGAGAGGGTAATTCACCCCTCCACTTT,CASGRGEGNSPLHF
TRBJ2-7,TRBD1,TRBV3-1/TRBV3-2,once,TGTGCCAGCAAGCGACAGGGCTCCTACGAGCAGTACTTC,CASKRQGSYEQYF
TRBJ2-1,TRBD1,TRBV24-1,once,TGTGCCACCAGTGATTTGAGGGACAGGAGGTTCTTC,CATSDLRDRRFF
TRBJ1-3,TRBD1,TRBV4-1,NA,TGCGCCAGCAGCCAAACACAACAGGGGACTGGAAACACCATATATTTT,CASSQTQQGTGNTIYF
TRBJ1-1,NA,TRBV15,NA,TGTGCCACCTCCTCCGGAGGGTCGAGGAACACTGAAGCTTTCTTT,CATSSGGSRNTEAFF
TRBJ2-7,TRBD2,TRBV5-1,NA,TGCGCCAGCAGCTTGGTTCTTATGGGACTAGCGGGCTACGAGCAGTACTTC,CASSLVLMGLAGYEQYF
TRBJ2-3,NA,TRBV5-1,few,TGCGCCAGCAGCTTTCAGGGCGGGGGCACAGATACGCAGTATTTT,CASSFQGGGTDTQYF
TRBJ1-5,NA,TRBV30,NA,TGTGCCTGGACTCCGGACTTAAATCAGCCCCAGCATTTT,CAWTPDLNQPQHF
TRBJ1-2,TRBD1,TRBV19,NA,TGTGCCAGTAATACAGGGGTTGGCTACACCTTC,CASNTGVGYTF
TRBJ1-4,NA,TRBV28,NA,TGTGCCAGCAGTTTAAGGGGAGGATTTGATGAAAAACTGTTTTTT,CASSLRGGFDEKLFF
TRBJ2-5,NA,TRBV12-3/TRBV12-4,NA,TGTGCCAGCAGTTTCCTTCAGGAGACCCAGTACTTC,CASSFLQETQYF
TRBJ1-3,NA,TRBV5-4,NA,TGTGCCAGCAGCCGGGAGGGACGGCACTCTGGAAACACCATATATTTT,CASSREGRHSGNTIYF
TRBJ2-5,NA,TRBV2,NA,TGTGCCAGCAGACCGGGACTCGGACATGAGGGGCAAGAGACCCAGTACTTC,CASRPGLGHEGQETQYF
TRBJ1-1,NA,TRBV7-9,NA,TGTGCCAGCATCCCGACGGGGAGGAACACTGAAGCTTTCTTT,CASIPTGRNTEAFF
TRBJ1-5,NA,TRBV12-3/TRBV12-4,NA,TGTGCCAGCAGCGGGACTGTTAATCAGCCCCAGCATTTT,CASSGTVNQPQHF
TRBJ1-1,TRBD1,TRBV2,few,TGTGCCAGCAGTTACAGGGGCACTGAAGCTTTCTTT,CASSYRGTEAFF
TRBJ1-5,TRBD1,TRBV10-3,NA,TGTGCCATCCGGGGACAGCTGAATCAGCCCCAGCATTTT,CAIRGQLNQPQHF
TRBJ1-3,NA,TRBV2,NA,TGTGCCAGCAGTTCTCAGGGCCAGGGAAACACCATATATTTT,CASSSQGQGNTIYF
TRBJ2-7,NA,TRBV5-5,NA,TGTGCCAGCAGCTTTTTCCGTTTGGCAGGGGGGTACTACGAGCAGTACTTC,CASSFFRLAGGYYEQYF
TRBJ1-1,NA,TRBV5-1,NA,TGCGCCAGCAGCTTGGTCCAGCCGGGCACTGAAGCTTTCTTT,CASSLVQPGTEAFF
TRBJ1-6,NA,TRBV3-1/TRBV3-2,NA,TGTGCCAGCAGCCAAGAGGCCAGATCGCATTCACCCCTCCACTTT,CASSQEARSHSPLHF
TRBJ1-6,NA,TRBV5-5,NA,TGTGCCAGCAGTTCGATGGGGGCCAATTCACCCCTCCACTTT,CASSSMGANSPLHF
TRBJ2-2,NA,TRBV6-5,NA,TGTGCCAGCGCGCGGGACACCGGGGAGCTGTTTTTT,CASARDTGELFF
TRBJ1-5,NA,TRBV27,NA,TGTGCCAGCAGTTTAGGTGCCAGAAATCAGCCCCAGCATTTT,CASSLGARNQPQHF
TRBJ2-6,NA,TRBV15,NA,TGTGCCACCAGTCCCGGAGGGGCTGGGGCCAACGTCCTGACTTTC,CATSPGGAGANVLTF
TRBJ1-1,NA,TRBV12-3/TRBV12-4,once,TGTGCCAGCAAATCGGGGGAATTCACTGAAGCTTTCTTT,CASKSGEFTEAFF
TRBJ1-1,NA,TRBV5-1,NA,TGCGCCAGCAGCTTTGGACAGACGAACACTGAAGCTTTCTTT,CASSFGQTNTEAFF
TRBJ1-5,TRBD1,TRBV7-2,NA,TGTGCCAGCAGCTTAGTAGGGACAGGGGGCGGGCAGCCCCAGCATTTT,CASSLVGTGGGQPQHF
TRBJ1-4,NA,TRBV3-1/TRBV3-2,NA,TGTGCCAGCAGCCTTGACAGAGAAAAACTGTTTTTT,CASSLDREKLFF
TRBJ1-2,NA,TRBV10-3,NA,TGTGCCATTGGGAGGGGGTCAGAATATGGCTACACCTTC,CAIGRGSEYGYTF
TRBJ1-2,NA,TRBV9,NA,TGTGCCAGCAGCCGGGGTATGGATGGCTACACCTTC,CASSRGMDGYTF
TRBJ1-2,TRBD1,TRBV5-1,NA,TGCGCCAGCAGCTTGGATTCAGGGGGGTATGGCTACACCTTC,CASSLDSGGYGYTF
TRBJ1-2,NA,TRBV3-1/TRBV3-2,once,TGTGCCAGCAGCCAAGGAGGGTCCTATGGCTACACCTTC,CASSQGGSYGYTF
TRBJ1-2,TRBD1,TRBV5-4,NA,TGTGCCAGCAGCTGGATGACAGGGGGAAGCGGTGGCTACACCTTC,CASSWMTGGSGGYTF